This T cell receptor beta chain was sequenced during a study of regulatory T cells in long-lasting Graves disease. Turning to the study itself: Those Graves' patients who were newly diagnosed had been on antithyroid drugs under 3 months.

This clonotype was seen many times. This CDR3 contains 15 residues. Germline CDR1 is DFQATT and CDR2 is SNEGSKA (reference sequence). The trim removed 3 bases at V and 0 bases at J, leaving 0 bases unmatched. As to time point: newly diagnosed GD, antithyroid drugs for less than 3 months. Researchers made the TCR library from RNA that was extracted from PBMCs. Arm-PCR of CDR3 regions and iRepertoire HTBI primers were the basis on which TCR beta libraries were built. TCRdb passed the multiplex PCR reads through MiXCR, listing each CDR3 protein once. The data show some 600,000 distinct CDR3 sequences, 16% seen once. In addition, the sample was reused for a study of T cells in Graves' hyperthyroidism and ophthalmopathy. That work contributes: The HTBI primer set served for first-round RT-PCR of the TCR CDR3. The model anticipated ophthalmopathy a median 6.5 months pre-onset.

This sample comprised peripheral blood mononuclear cells (PBMCs), obtained at new diagnosis, from a patient treated with antithyroid drugs. This chain uses TRBV20-1 with TRBJ2-1; TRBD2 agrees at 12 bases. This clonotype was obtained from a man between 18 and 29 years old with Graves disease. CDR3 coding DNA: TGCAGTGCTAGGACTAGCGGGAGCTCCTACAATGAGCAGTTCTTC. Protein sequence: CSARTSGSSYNEQFF.